A selection of T cell receptor beta chains follows, all from one sample in a study of T cell repertoires in cytomegalovirus infection. TCRdb ran MiXCR on the reads and lists one entry per CDR3 protein. The table shows about 300,000 distinct CDR3 sequences, with around 9.1% occurring only once. The sample was PBMCs. These receptors were taken from a human donor in good health (CMV status not recorded). Some clones in this sample may be carry-over from other donors' samples. CDR3s include the opening cysteine and the closing phenylalanine or tryptophan. Each record gives: V gene, CDR3 protein.

TRBV12-3/TRBV12-4,CASSFSYYRGWGYNEQFF
TRBV27,CASRTGVEQPQHF
TRBV29-1,CSVVDRVNTEAFF
TRBV14,CASSQDPWLAGYNEQFF
TRBV6-2/TRBV6-3,CASSYSSSGGLYANTGELFF
TRBV7-9,CASSSLGQGESSYEQYF
TRBV20-1,CSARDSNKYNEQFF
TRBV12-3/TRBV12-4,CASRPIGTGGAMNEQFF
TRBV20-1,CSAFATSGDQETQYF
TRBV19,CASTDRGRREGYTF
TRBV20-1,CSANSPGGRAFF
TRBV6-1,CASSEQWDRAMGSPLHF
TRBV28,CASSLGGRAYNEQFF
TRBV20-1,CSARDRRGTNTGELFF
TRBV5-1,CASGIGGTGIFEQYF
TRBV6-2/TRBV6-3,CASSPLRAAPGGNPLHF
TRBV7-2,CASGARGRGETQYF
TRBV29-1,CSVEDGVRDEQYF
TRBV5-1,CASSRQLQGAGNTIYF
TRBV20-1,CSARDPRIGQIYEQYF
TRBV5-4,CASSIARRETQYF
TRBV28,CASFSQGPFVGTNVLTF
TRBV20-1,CSAKGQTDQPQHF
TRBV7-2,CASSTGQANSPLHF